Listed below are T cell receptor beta chains from one sample, sequenced in a study of blood T cell repertoires in COVID-19. Data came from immunoSEQ multiplex PCR; TCRdb stores just in-frame clones and leaves some out. The profile shows 210,000 or so clones, roughly 90% of them singletons. The sequencing sample was made of peripheral blood. These receptor sequences come from a man aged 35-49 years with acute or convalescent COVID-19. Both conserved end residues are part of each CDR3. D genes are given only for firm matches. Clone sizes are given selectively: once, few, many, or a class where the clone is expanded.

clone_size j_call v_call d_call cdr3_aa cdr3_nt
. TRBJ1-1 TRBV27 . CASSLNGMNTEAFF TGTGCCAGCAGTTTAAACGGGATGAACACTGAAGCTTTCTTT
. TRBJ1-2 TRBV27 . CASSLGGGGYGYTF TGTGCCAGCAGTTTAGGGGGAGGTGGCTATGGCTACACCTTC
few TRBJ1-2 TRBV5-4 TRBD1 CASSLGGNYGYTF TGTGCCAGCAGCCTAGGGGGCAACTATGGCTACACCTTC
. TRBJ2-2 TRBV30 . CAWGSGGVANTGELFF TGTGCCTGGGGGTCTGGGGGCGTCGCGAACACCGGGGAGCTGTTTTTT
once TRBJ2-7 TRBV30 TRBD2 CAWNRIAGGRVGEQYF TGTGCCTGGAACCGAATAGCGGGGGGGCGGGTCGGAGAGCAGTACTTC
. TRBJ2-1 TRBV4-1 . CASSHSQGNDEQFF TGCGCCAGCAGCCACTCACAGGGTAACGATGAGCAGTTCTTC
. TRBJ2-3 TRBV15 TRBD2 CATSRDVGAGGMADTQYF TGTGCCACCAGCAGAGATGTCGGGGCGGGGGGAATGGCAGATACGCAGTATTTT
. TRBJ2-2 TRBV2 . CASSEALYGANTGELFF TGTGCCAGCAGTGAAGCGCTTTACGGGGCGAACACCGGGGAGCTGTTTTTT
. TRBJ1-1 TRBV5-1 TRBD1 CASSTLPGQGSMNTEAFF TGCGCCAGCAGCACTCTTCCGGGACAGGGATCGATGAACACTGAAGCTTTCTTT
. TRBJ1-6 TRBV7-6 TRBD1 CASSPRTGTGTLSYNSPLHF TGTGCCAGCAGCCCCCGGACCGGGACAGGGACTCTCTCCTATAATTCACCCCTCCACTTT
. TRBJ1-4 TRBV7-2 . CASSQTALNEKLFF TGTGCCAGCAGCCAGACAGCTCTTAATGAAAAACTGTTTTTT
once TRBJ2-5 TRBV4-1 TRBD1 CASSQGQGFQETQYF TGCGCCAGCAGCCAAGGACAGGGGTTCCAAGAGACCCAGTACTTC
. TRBJ2-3 TRBV2 TRBD1 CASSDSTGLGDTQYF TGTGCCAGCAGTGATTCGACAGGGTTGGGCGATACGCAGTATTTT
. TRBJ1-6 TRBV6-6 . CASSYGGTNSPLHF TGTGCCAGCAGTTACGGAGGGACCAATTCACCCCTCCACTTT
. TRBJ2-2 TRBV19 . CASSIRGPGELFF TGTGCCAGTAGTATCAGGGGACCCGGGGAGCTGTTTTTT
. TRBJ2-7 TRBV4-1 . CASSRKEGLAYEQYF TGCGCCAGCAGCCGGAAGGAGGGGTTGGCCTACGAGCAGTACTTC
. TRBJ2-5 TRBV4-3 TRBD2 CASSQGTSRQETQYF TGCGCCAGCAGCCAAGGGACTAGTCGCCAAGAGACCCAGTACTTC
. TRBJ2-7 TRBV19 TRBD1 CASSIQTGEKQYF TGTGCCAGTAGTATCCAGACAGGGGAGAAGCAGTACTTC
. TRBJ2-3 TRBV7-3 . CASSITGDTQYF TGTGCCAGCAGCATTACCGGGGATACGCAGTATTTT
. TRBJ2-5 TRBV5-1 . CASSLATDSQETQYF TGCGCCAGCAGCTTGGCCACCGACAGTCAAGAGACCCAGTACTTC
. TRBJ2-2 TRBV6-6 . CASSYVSGELFF TGTGCCAGCAGTTACGTATCCGGGGAGCTGTTTTTT
. TRBJ2-3 TRBV19 TRBD2 CASSIPAGPADTQYF TGTGCCAGTAGTATCCCAGCGGGGCCTGCGGATACGCAGTATTTT
. TRBJ2-5 TRBV4-2 . CASSQAAAGAPGPQETQYF TGTGCCAGCAGCCAAGCGGCGGCGGGGGCCCCAGGACCCCAAGAGACCCAGTACTTC
. TRBJ1-1 TRBV20-1 . CSAGQPNEAFF TGCAGTGCTGGACAGCCCAATGAAGCTTTCTTT
. TRBJ2-7 TRBV6-1 TRBD1 CASSDAAGGTYEQYF TGTGCCAGCAGTGACGCGGCAGGGGGAACCTACGAGCAGTACTTC
. TRBJ1-4 TRBV5-6 . CASSLRSGTLNEKLFF TGTGCCAGCAGCTTGCGCTCCGGGACACTTAATGAAAAACTGTTTTTT
. TRBJ2-6 TRBV19 TRBD1 CASSPGARGPISGANVLTF TGTGCCAGTAGTCCCGGGGCCAGGGGGCCAATCTCTGGGGCCAACGTCCTGACTTTC
. TRBJ1-2 TRBV5-1 TRBD1 CASSLVGQGTYGYTF TGCGCCAGCAGCTTAGTGGGACAGGGGACTTATGGCTACACCTTC
once TRBJ2-3 TRBV9 . CASSVDGRATDTQYF TGTGCCAGCAGCGTAGATGGCAGGGCCACAGATACGCAGTATTTT
. TRBJ2-3 TRBV14 . CASSPYPYSTDTQYF TGTGCCAGCAGCCCCTACCCCTATAGCACAGATACGCAGTATTTT
. TRBJ2-5 TRBV7-3 . CASSLTRQETQYF TGTGCCAGCAGCTTAACCAGGCAAGAGACCCAGTACTTC
. TRBJ1-6 TRBV30 TRBD1 CAWWSGQGLRSYNSPLHF TGTGCCTGGTGGTCCGGACAGGGGCTTCGCTCCTATAATTCACCCCTCCACTTT
once TRBJ1-1 TRBV18 . CASSPPGGYTEAFF TGTGCCAGCTCACCACCAGGAGGCTACACTGAAGCTTTCTTT
. TRBJ2-7 TRBV2 . CASSDPGLYKQYF TGTGCCAGCAGTGATCCGGGACTGTACAAGCAGTACTTC
. TRBJ2-2 TRBV4-1 . CASSQEGSGTGELFF TGCGCCAGCAGCCAAGAGGGGTCAGGGACCGGGGAGCTGTTTTTT
few TRBJ2-2 TRBV5-4 TRBD2 CASRAIAGANTGELFF TGTGCCAGCAGAGCTATAGCGGGGGCGAACACCGGGGAGCTGTTTTTT
. TRBJ2-1 TRBV4-1 . CASSLPPGTFPSYNEQFF TGCGCCAGCAGCCTCCCGCCTGGGACTTTTCCTTCCTACAATGAGCAGTTCTTC
. TRBJ1-5 TRBV7-2 . CASSPQGLADQPQHF TGTGCCAGCAGCCCCCAAGGGTTAGCGGATCAGCCCCAGCATTTT
few TRBJ1-1 TRBV9 . CASSTFDRPDTEAFF TGTGCCAGCAGCACCTTTGACAGGCCTGACACTGAAGCTTTCTTT
. TRBJ1-5 TRBV5-1 . CASSLGGLDQPQHF TGCGCCAGCAGCTTGGGGGGCTTGGATCAGCCCCAGCATTTT
. TRBJ2-5 TRBV6-1 TRBD2 CASSVLAGETQETQYF TGTGCCAGCAGTGTTTTAGCGGGGGAAACCCAAGAGACCCAGTACTTC
. TRBJ2-3 TRBV6-4 TRBD2 CASSDSIPSAGSTDTQYF TGTGCCAGCAGTGACTCGATACCGTCAGCGGGGAGCACAGATACGCAGTATTTT
. TRBJ2-7 TRBV9 . CASSPGRGAYPSSYEQYF TGTGCCAGCAGCCCGGGCCGGGGGGCTTACCCTAGCTCCTACGAGCAGTACTTC
once TRBJ1-1 TRBV18 . CASSPGLANTEAFF TGTGCCAGCTCACCGGGACTTGCGAACACTGAAGCTTTCTTT
few TRBJ1-5 TRBV25-1 . CASQGHNQPQHF TGTGCCAGCCAGGGACACAATCAGCCCCAGCATTTT
once TRBJ2-3 TRBV29-1 . CSVQGAEVTQYF TGCAGCGTCCAAGGGGCGGAAGTTACGCAGTATTTT
. TRBJ1-2 TRBV18 . CASSPPGGYGYTF TGTGCCAGCTCACCACCAGGGGGCTATGGCTACACCTTC
. TRBJ1-2 TRBV7-9 TRBD1 CASSPETGEAYGYTF TGTGCCAGCAGCCCAGAGACAGGGGAAGCCTATGGCTACACCTTC
. TRBJ1-2 TRBV30 . CAWRRDYGYTF TGTGCCTGGAGGAGAGACTATGGCTACACCTTC
. TRBJ2-2 TRBV4-1 . CASSHPKRPPDTGELFF TGCGCCAGCAGCCACCCCAAGCGGCCGCCGGACACCGGGGAGCTGTTTTTT
. TRBJ2-7 TRBV10-2 . CASSESGTPPYEQYF TGCGCCAGCAGTGAGTCGGGGACTCCTCCCTACGAGCAGTACTTC
. TRBJ2-1 TRBV29-1 . CSVDLAYEQFF TGCAGCGTTGACTTGGCATATGAGCAGTTCTTC
. TRBJ1-2 TRBV29-1 . CSAGGTNYGYTF TGCAGCGCTGGGGGGACCAACTATGGCTACACCTTC